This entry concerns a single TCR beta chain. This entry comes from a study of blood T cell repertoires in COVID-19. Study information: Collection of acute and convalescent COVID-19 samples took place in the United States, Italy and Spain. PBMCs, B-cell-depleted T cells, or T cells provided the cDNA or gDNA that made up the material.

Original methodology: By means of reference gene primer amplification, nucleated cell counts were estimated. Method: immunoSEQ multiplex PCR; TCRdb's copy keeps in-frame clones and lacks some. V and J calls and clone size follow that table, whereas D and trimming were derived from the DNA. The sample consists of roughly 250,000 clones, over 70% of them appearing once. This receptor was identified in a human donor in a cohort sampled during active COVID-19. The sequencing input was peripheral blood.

Here the CDR3 DNA reads TGTGCCAGCAGCTCCCTCACAGGGGTATGGGCTTTCTTT. Encoded protein: CASSSLTGVWAFF. The chain employs TRBV7-2 and TRBJ1-1; 7 bases align to TRBD1. Germline trimming cut 4 bases from V and 11 bases from J; bases unmatched to any gene: 10. The length of the CDR3 is 13 residues. The germline V gene encodes CDR1 SGHTA and CDR2 FQGNSA.